The present T cell receptor (beta chain) was sequenced within a study of OX40 agonist ivuxolimab in advanced cancers. The junction had 5 bases not matched to a gene; V was cut back by 4 bases and J by 5 bases. This CDR3 contains 13 residues. CDR1 and CDR2 from the germline V gene are SQVTM and ANQGSEA. The table came from immunoSEQ multiplex PCR; TCRdb's copy has only in-frame clones and leaves some out. The table shows about 19,000 clones, with around 84% occurring only once. Comments on this clone: Its specificity is not known.

Broader study findings: The study observed clonal expansion of CD4+ and CD8+ blood T cells by week 6 at 0.1 to 3.0 mg/kg.

The receptor was derived from an adult with an advanced solid tumor such as melanoma, head and neck, liver or kidney cancer. This sequence joins TRBV29-1 and TRBJ2-3; 8 bases align to TRBD1. Sequenced material: CD4+ or CD8+ T cells sorted from blood, taken in a trial of the OX40 agonist ivuxolimab. The CDR3 loop is CSVGQGAGDTQYF. The CDR3 DNA is TGCAGCGTTGGGCAGGGGGCAGGAGATACGCAGTATTTT.